Reported below is one TCR beta chain. After extraction with the RNeasy kit, roughly 0.5 to 1 ug of the RNA was reverse transcribed using random hexamers. One entry per CDR3 protein results from TCRdb running MiXCR on the immunoSEQ multiplex PCR reads. In the table there are 100,000 to 150,000 distinct CDR3 sequences, 75% to 90% of which are singletons. The sample comes from a study of CD8 T cells in Susac syndrome. Germline loops: CDR1 SGHRS, CDR2 YFSETQ. The CDR3 covers 15 residues. The V and J ends lost 6 bases and 0 bases, in that order; junction bases with no gene match: 4. Input material: CD8+ T cells from PBMCs. V gene TRBV5-1 combines with J gene TRBJ2-2; 8 bases agree with TRBD1. This TCR was recovered from a human donor with multiple sclerosis. The CDR3 DNA is TGCGCCAGCAACCCAGGGGGCCCGAACACCGGGGAGCTGTTTTTT. Its translation: CASNPGGPNTGELFF.